The clone carrying this TCR beta chain was observed a handful of times. This entry is derived from a study of T-cell memory formation after mild COVID-19. The length of the CDR3 is 14 residues. The V and J ends lost 0 bases and 4 bases respectively, with 9 bases between them. Germline V gene data show CDR1 as SGHRS and CDR2 as YFSETQ. TCRdb re-called the 5' RACE reads with MiXCR, one entry per CDR3 protein. Of about 560,000 distinct CDR3 sequences in the sample, roughly 17% are singletons; the top ten hold approximately 8.1%. The sequence was obtained from an adult woman who had mild COVID-19 (a few samples of this study predate the infection). Cell type and time point are not known. The rearrangement uses TRBV5-1 and TRBJ2-3, with a possible D match to TRBD2 (6 bases). Sequencing was performed on PBMCs or a T cell subset sorted from them (not recorded which). The CDR3 nucleotides are TGCGCCAGCAGCTTGGCGGAGGGGTCAGATACGCAGTATTTT. Residues: CASSLAEGSDTQYF. The variable domain in full, completed from reference TRBV5-1 and TRBJ2-3, reads KAGVTQTPRYLIKTRGQQVTLSCSPISGHRSVSWYQQTPGQGLQFLFEYFSETQRNKGNFPGRFSGRQFSNSRSEMNVSTLELGDSALYLCASSLAEGSDTQYFGPGTRLTVL.